The 13 T cell receptor beta chains presented below share a single source sample, sequenced in a study of blood T cell repertoires in COVID-19. Sequencing was performed with immunoSEQ multiplex PCR; in TCRdb, only in-frame clones are kept and a portion is missing. The table lists around 380,000 clones, over 65% of them singletons. Material: peripheral blood. All receptors come from a human donor with acute or convalescent COVID-19. The donor label of this sample is uncertain.

The rearrangement uses TRBV4-1 and TRBJ2-1; TRBD2 matches 8 bases. In germline, CDR1 is MGHRA, CDR2 YSYEKL. V gave up 0 bases and J gave up 4 bases; unmatched junction bases: 2. This CDR3 region has 15 residues. This chain's CDR3 is CASSQESGGYNEQFF. In DNA form, the CDR3 reads TGCGCCAGCAGCCAAGAAAGCGGGGGTTACAATGAGCAGTTCTTC.

J is TRBJ1-2 and V is TRBV5-1, with a tentative D call TRBD1 (6 bases). This CDR3 is built from 14 residues. V lost 5 bases and J lost 7, with 18 bases in between. Germline-derived CDR1 and CDR2 are SGHRS and YFSETQ. The CDR3 DNA reads TGCGCCAGCAGACCACAGGGATCGGGTAGTGGCTACACCTTC. Translation gives CASRPQGSGSGYTF.

In its sample, this clone was seen once. The CDR3 region is CASSWTGGTGNTIYF. The CDR3, as DNA: TGTGCCAGCAGCTGGACAGGGGGCACTGGAAACACCATATATTTT. The gene calls are TRBV9 and TRBJ1-3, with TRBD1 matching over 11 bases. Per the germline V gene, CDR1 is SGDLS and CDR2 is YYNGEE. The CDR3 is made up of 15 amino acids. The ends lost 4 bases at V and 2 bases at J; junction bases unmatched: 2.

CDR3 DNA sequence: TGTGCCAGTAGTATTTCGACAGCTGGGGGCAATCAGCCCCAGCATTTT. Translating gives CASSISTAGGNQPQHF. The chain is built from TRBV19 and TRBJ1-5, with a possible D match to TRBD1 (5 bases). There are 16 residues in the CDR3. Germline CDR1 reads LNHDA; CDR2 reads SQIVND (reference sequence). V lost 3 bases, J lost 2 bases, and 14 bases lay in between.

V gene TRBV5-5 combines with J gene TRBJ2-2; 9 nucleotides align to TRBD1. Germline loops: CDR1 SGHKS, CDR2 YYEKEE (reference sequence). The CDR3 is 18 amino acids. J gave up 4 bases and V 4 bases, and 14 bases lay outside the gene matches. The CDR3 protein is CASSRIIPGTGSTGELFF. CDR3 DNA sequence: TGTGCCAGCAGCCGTATAATACCCGGGACAGGGAGCACCGGGGAGCTGTTTTTT.

This clone appeared once. This chain links TRBV7-9 with TRBJ2-5; D remains unclear. The CDR3 contains 14 residues. Germline-derived CDR1 and CDR2 are SEHNR and FQNEAQ (reference sequence). Trimming stripped 2 bases from V and 4 bases from J, with 11 bases between. DNA for the CDR3: TGTGCCAGCAGCTTAAGTTCGGGTAGAGAGACCCAGTACTTC. It translates to CASSLSSGRETQYF.

The chain recombines TRBV28 with TRBJ1-1; D is unclear. V was pared by 6 bases and J by 4 bases, with 9 bases between. CDR3 length: 12 residues. In germline, CDR1 is MDHEN, CDR2 SYDVKM. CDR3 loop: CASSSIPTEAFF. CDR3 in DNA: TGTGCCAGCAGCTCTATACCCACTGAAGCTTTCTTT. The whole variable domain, remainder taken from reference TRBV28 and TRBJ1-1, is DVKVTQSSRYLVKRTGEKVFLECVQDMDHENMFWYRQDPGLGLRLIYFSYDVKMKEKGDIPEGYSVSREKKERFSLILESASTNQTSMYLCASSSIPTEAFFGQGTRLTVV.

The chain couples TRBV29-1 to TRBJ1-2; TRBD1 is a possible D gene (5 bases). V lost 7 bases to trimming and J lost 8 bases, with 23 bases between them. The V gene's germline CDR1 is SQVTM and CDR2 ANQGSEA. CDR3 length: 14 residues. This CDR3 reads CSARPGRAGSGYTF. The CDR3 DNA follows: TGCAGCGCCCGACCCGGCCGGGCAGGGTCCGGCTACACCTTC.

The chain recombines TRBV7-6 with TRBJ1-1, with 9 bases fitting TRBD1. V trimming: 3 bases; J trimming: 7 bases; junction bases outside the gene matches: 9. This CDR3 region has 15 residues. From germline, CDR1 is SGHVS and CDR2 FNYEAQ. The CDR3 is CASSFTGTGRSEAFF. In nucleotides, the CDR3 is TGTGCCAGCAGCTTTACCGGGACAGGGCGGAGTGAAGCTTTCTTT.

This chain uses TRBV6-1 with TRBJ1-1; D call uncertain. CDR1 is MNHNS, CDR2 SASEGT, per germline. The ends were cut back, 1 base at V and 5 bases at J, with 11 bases in the middle. The CDR3 has 14 residues. CDR3 in amino acids: CASSEGGVRTEAFF. CDR3 in DNA: TGTGCCAGCAGTGAAGGCGGTGTGAGAACTGAAGCTTTCTTT.

The chain couples TRBV5-6 to TRBJ1-1; D is undetermined. V lost 2 bases and J 5 bases, leaving 7 bases between the germline ends. Per the germline V gene, CDR1 is SGHDT and CDR2 is YYEEEE. This CDR3 region has 12 residues. CDR3 amino acids: CASSLFSTEAFF. In nucleotides, the CDR3 is TGTGCCAGCAGCTTATTCAGTACTGAAGCTTTCTTT.

This chain links TRBV6-6 with TRBJ2-7; 9 nucleotides match TRBD1. The CDR3 spans 15 residues. V was clipped by 4 bases and J by 2 bases; unmatched bases: 6. CDR1 is MNHNY, CDR2 SVGAGI, per germline (reference sequence). The CDR3 DNA is TGTGCCAGCAGTTCCGGGGGGACAGGGACCTACGAGCAGTACTTC. Amino acid sequence: CASSSGGTGTYEQYF.

This clone was seen more than once but under ten times. This chain joins TRBV3-1 (or the pseudogene TRBV3-2) and TRBJ1-1, with 7 bases lining up with TRBD1. Germline CDR1 reads LGHDT; CDR2 reads YNNKEL (reference sequence). This CDR3 is 15 amino acids long. V shed 4 bases and J 6 bases; nucleotides not matched to a gene: 11. CDR3 loop: CASSRVQGRTSEAFF. CDR3 DNA: TGTGCCAGCAGCCGAGTACAGGGGAGGACTTCTGAAGCTTTCTTT.